This record covers a single T cell receptor beta chain. Its antigen is not identified. CDR3 size: 15 residues. Trimming took 3 bases from V and 8 from J; bases not matched to a gene: 6. The germline CDR1 and CDR2 sequences are KGHSH and LQKENI. These data are taken from a study of shared clonotypes between healthy human individuals. Overall study findings and caveats: In having few donors, the study represented limited genetic and exposure-history diversity. Naive CD4 clonotypes overlapped across a few donors at approximately 4.5%.

Produced via immunoSEQ multiplex PCR; TCRdb's table is partial and in-frame only. The sample contains around 2.3 million clones, nearly 97% of which appear only once. The V and J genes are TRBV18 and TRBJ2-1; 11 positions agree with TRBD1. Specimen: naive CD4+ T cells sorted from blood. Regarding subset: CD45RA+ positively selected. This clonotype was sampled from a man younger than 35 in good health. As DNA, the CDR3 is TGTGCCAGCTCACCTGGGACAGGGGGGGTCCATGAGCAGTTCTTC. Residues: CASSPGTGGVHEQFF.